The source of this TCR beta chain is a study of T cells after yellow fever vaccination. Per germline, CDR1 KGHDR and CDR2 SFDVKD. The ends were cut back, 4 bases at V and 2 bases at J, with 17 bases in the middle. The CDR3 runs to 16 residues. General study points: From the bulk population, abundant clonotypes could contaminate and appear within FACS-sorted repertoires. Post-booster reappearance was seen for most primary-vaccination clones (around 96% CD4, roughly 86% CD8). On re-exposure, the response was weaker but peaked faster, at day 5 versus 15.

Conversion of TCR transcripts into cDNA relied on 5'RACE template switching, which added a universal primer site and UMIs. TCRdb re-called the 5' RACE reads through MiXCR, storing one row per CDR3 protein. Altogether around 600,000 distinct CDR3 sequences are present, 9% to 15% being singletons, with the ten largest covering 14% to 15%. Note on this clonotype: Its antigen remains unidentified.

This TCR was recovered from a man aged 25-45 years who received the YFV17D yellow fever vaccine. The V gene is TRBV24-1, the J gene TRBJ2-7; D is possibly TRBD1 or TRBD2 (5 bases each). The sequences come from PBMCs, collected on the day of the yellow fever booster vaccination. The CDR3 DNA reads as TGTGCCACCAGTGACCCCCGGGACCCAGGACCCTACGAGCAGTACTTC. Amino acid sequence: CATSDPRDPGPYEQYF.